This TCR beta chain was sequenced in a study of blood T cell repertoires in COVID-19. Study context: COVID-19 samples from acute and convalescent phases originated in the United States, Italy and Spain. The analysed material was cDNA or gDNA that came from T cells, B-cell-depleted T cells, or PBMCs.

Germline loops: CDR1 MDHEN, CDR2 SYDVKM. The CDR3 consists of 18 residues. J lost 0 bases, V lost 4 bases, and 6 bases had no gene match. Original processing notes: Estimation of nucleated cell counts relied on the amplification of reference gene primers. Only in-frame clones appear in the TCRdb table, and some are missing; sequencing was by immunoSEQ multiplex PCR. V and J calls and clone size come straight from that table; D and trimming were deduced from the DNA. The sample carries 150,000 to 200,000 clones, 79% recorded once. Sequencing was performed on peripheral blood. This receptor was identified in a man aged 55 to 70 with active or convalescent COVID-19. The chain combines TRBV28 with TRBJ2-6; TRBD1 matches at 10 bases. The CDR3 region has the DNA TGTGCCAGCAGTTGGGGGACAGGGGAGGGCTCTGGGGCCAACGTCCTGACTTTC. Protein: CASSWGTGEGSGANVLTF.